Each of the 9 T cell receptor beta chains below was sequenced from the same sample in a study of blood T cell repertoires in COVID-19. Some clones are missing from TCRdb's copy, which holds only in-frame ones; the method was immunoSEQ multiplex PCR. The sample gives about 140,000 clones, 84% of which show up once; about 8.9% is in the top ten. Sequenced input: peripheral blood. Source of these receptors: a man aged 25 to 45 with COVID-19, enrolled during active disease.

The chain recombines TRBV28 with TRBJ2-7, with D maybe TRBD2 (6 bases). CDR3 size: 16 residues. Trimming took off 1 base at V and 6 bases at J, with 19 bases between the two ends. Germline CDR1 reads MDHEN; CDR2 reads SYDVKM. This CDR3 reads CASSLYRGGTRLEQYF. In DNA form, the CDR3 reads TGTGCCAGCAGTTTATATAGGGGCGGGACGCGGCTCGAGCAGTACTTC.

This clone has only a few counts. V usage is TRBV7-2 and J usage is TRBJ2-7; tentatively, D is TRBD2 (7 bases). V gave up 5 bases and J gave up 5 bases, with 19 bases separating them. Per the germline V gene, CDR1 is SGHTA and CDR2 is FQGNSA. CDR3 length: 15 amino acids. The CDR3 here is CASSQGGGRRNEQYF. The CDR3 coding sequence is TGTGCCAGCAGCCAAGGGGGGGGGCGCAGGAACGAGCAGTACTTC.

The chain couples TRBV10-2 to TRBJ2-7; TRBD2 matches at 8 bases. V lost 8 bases and J lost 5; bases outside the gene matches: 14. The CDR3 covers 15 residues. Germline CDR1 is WSHSY and CDR2 is SAAADI. Written as DNA, the CDR3 is TGCGCCAGCCTCGACTGGGCGGGGGGTAACGACGAGCAGTACTTC. Its translation: CASLDWAGGNDEQYF.

The chain uses TRBV27 and TRBJ1-1; D call uncertain. The CDR3 totals 15 residues. Looked up from germline, CDR1 is MNHEY and CDR2 is SMNVEV (reference sequence). The germline V and J ends were trimmed by 2 bases and 0 bases, with 10 bases remaining between them. The CDR3 protein is CASSLTIGMNTEAFF. The CDR3, as DNA: TGTGCCAGCAGTTTAACTATCGGGATGAACACTGAAGCTTTCTTT.

This chain joins TRBV11-2 and TRBJ1-2; D is perhaps TRBD1 (5 bases). CDR1 and CDR2 (germline): SGHAT, FQNNGV. V lost 5 bases, J lost 3 bases, and 16 bases lay in between. This CDR3 is built from 15 residues. CDR3 sequence reads: CASSRGTASDYGYTF. The CDR3 bases are TGTGCCAGCAGCCGCGGGACGGCGAGTGACTATGGCTACACCTTC.

This chain connects TRBV6-5 to TRBJ1-3; 9 bases match TRBD1. The CDR3 is made up of 15 amino acids. In germline, CDR1 is MNHEY, CDR2 SVGAGI. V was clipped by 5 bases and J by 3 bases; unmatched bases: 5. CDR3 coding DNA: TGTGCCAGCAGTCGTTACAGGGGGCGTGGAAACACCATATATTTT. This encodes CASSRYRGRGNTIYF.

The rearrangement joins TRBV5-1 to TRBJ2-5, with 9 bases aligning to TRBD2. From germline, CDR1 is SGHRS and CDR2 YFSETQ. The CDR3 is made up of 15 amino acids. The ends lost 5 bases at V and 9 bases at J; junction bases unmatched: 14. The DNA of the CDR3 is TGCGCCAGCAGGCCCGAGGCGGGAGGGAACCGACCCCAGTACTTC. Protein sequence: CASRPEAGGNRPQYF.

This clone was observed once. The J gene is TRBJ2-1, the V gene TRBV15, with 7 bases that match TRBD2. The CDR3 spans 13 residues. The ends lost 6 bases at V and 8 bases at J; junction bases unmatched: 7. CDR1 is LNHNV, CDR2 YYDKDF, per germline (reference sequence). DNA of the CDR3: TGTGCCACCAGGCGGGCGGGGGTCGATGAGCAGTTCTTC. It encodes CATRRAGVDEQFF.

The chain links TRBV4-3 to TRBJ2-2, with D hard to call. The CDR3 loop spans 16 amino acids. The V end was cut by 0 bases, the J end by 0 bases, with 8 bases between. Per the germline V gene, CDR1 is LGHNA and CDR2 is YSLEER. This chain's CDR3 is CASSQEPYPNTGELFF. Here the CDR3 DNA reads TGCGCCAGCAGCCAAGAACCCTACCCGAACACCGGGGAGCTGTTTTTT.